This note documents a single TCR beta chain sequence. Antigen unknown. CDR3 length: 19 residues. Germline CDR1 MNHEY, CDR2 SVGEGT. V lost 4 bases to trimming and J lost 6 bases; unmatched junction nucleotides: 16. As previously described, bulk TCR libraries were made using listed TCR primers. TCRdb used MiXCR to reprocess the PCR reads, holding one entry per CDR3 protein. The sample lists about half a million distinct CDR3 sequences; around 23% were seen once. The data originate from a study of molecular identifiers for immune sequencing clone quantification. Background on the study: Four of five RNA aliquots from approximately 22,000 or 94,000 naive CD8 T cells were sequenced.

Findings and caveats of the study: Barcode-sharing identical TCR molecules could underestimate highly expanded clone sizes.

This TCR was sampled from a human donor in good health. Some libraries in this study had Jurkat cell RNA spiked in. The rearrangement joins TRBV6-2 or TRBV6-3 to TRBJ2-3, with 13 bases aligning to TRBD2. Sequencing was carried out using naive CD8+ T cells from blood, with Jurkat cell RNA spiked in. The subset: FACS-sorted CD8+CD4-CCR7+CD45RA+ naive T cells. The CDR3 DNA sequence: TGTGCCAGCAGTTCCAGCCCGCGGACTAGCGGGGGAGGTTGGGATACGCAGTATTTT. Its protein is CASSSSPRTSGGGWDTQYF.